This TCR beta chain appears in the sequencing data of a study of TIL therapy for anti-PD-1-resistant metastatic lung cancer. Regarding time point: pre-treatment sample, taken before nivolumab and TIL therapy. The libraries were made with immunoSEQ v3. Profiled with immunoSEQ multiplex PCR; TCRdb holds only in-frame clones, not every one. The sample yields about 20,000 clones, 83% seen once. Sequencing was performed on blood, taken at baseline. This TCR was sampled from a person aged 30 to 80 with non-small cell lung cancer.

The CDR3 loop is CASSPRRSTNYGYTF. CDR3 DNA sequence: TGTGCCAGCAGCCCCCGACGGTCCACCAACTATGGCTACACCTTC. The chain joins TRBV11-3 to TRBJ1-2; D remains unclear. The CDR3 covers 15 residues. Germline loops: CDR1 SGHNT, CDR2 YENEEA. Deletions cut 5 bases from V and 2 bases from J, with 15 bases between. The full variable domain, rest sourced from reference TRBV11-3 and TRBJ1-2, is EAGVVQSPRYKIIEKKQPVAFWCNPISGHNTLYWYLQNLGQGPELLIRYENEEAVDDSQLPKDRFSAERLKGVDSTLKIQPAELGDSAVYLCASSPRRSTNYGYTFGSGTRLTVV.